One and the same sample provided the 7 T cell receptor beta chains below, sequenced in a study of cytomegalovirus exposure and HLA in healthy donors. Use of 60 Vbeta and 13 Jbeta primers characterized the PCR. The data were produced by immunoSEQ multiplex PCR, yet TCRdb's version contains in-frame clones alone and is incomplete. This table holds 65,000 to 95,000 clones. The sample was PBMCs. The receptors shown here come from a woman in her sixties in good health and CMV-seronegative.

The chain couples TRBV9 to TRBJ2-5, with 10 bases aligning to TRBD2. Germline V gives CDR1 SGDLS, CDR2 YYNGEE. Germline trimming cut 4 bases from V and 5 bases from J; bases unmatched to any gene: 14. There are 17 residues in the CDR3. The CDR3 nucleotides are TGTGCCAGCAGCCTCGGGACTAGCGTAGGGCCTGGGGAGACCCAGTACTTC. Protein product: CASSLGTSVGPGETQYF.

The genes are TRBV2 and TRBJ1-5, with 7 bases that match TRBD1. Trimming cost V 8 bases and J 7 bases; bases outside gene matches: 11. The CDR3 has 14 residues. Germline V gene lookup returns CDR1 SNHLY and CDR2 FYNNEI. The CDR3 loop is CASLQGGPGQPQHF. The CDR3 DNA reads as TGTGCCAGCCTTCAGGGGGGCCCCGGGCAGCCCCAGCATTTT. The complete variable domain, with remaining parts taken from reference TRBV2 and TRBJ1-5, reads EPEVTQTPSHQVTQMGQEVILRCVPISNHLYFYWYRQILGQKVEFLVSFYNNEISEKSEIFDDQFSVERPDGSNFTLKIRSTKLEDSAMYFCASLQGGPGQPQHFGDGTRLSIL.

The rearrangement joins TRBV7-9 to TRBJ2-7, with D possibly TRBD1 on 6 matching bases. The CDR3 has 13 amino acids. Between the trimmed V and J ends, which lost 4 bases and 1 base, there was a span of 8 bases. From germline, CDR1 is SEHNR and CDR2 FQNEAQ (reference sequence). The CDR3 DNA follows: TGTGCCAGCAGCTCAGGGACATCCTACGAGCAGTACTTC. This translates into CASSSGTSYEQYF.

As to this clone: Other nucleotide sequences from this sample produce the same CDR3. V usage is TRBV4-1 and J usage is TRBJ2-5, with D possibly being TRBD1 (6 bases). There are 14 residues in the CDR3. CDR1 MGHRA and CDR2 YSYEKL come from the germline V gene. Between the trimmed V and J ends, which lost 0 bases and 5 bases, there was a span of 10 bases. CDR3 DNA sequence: TGCGCCAGCAGCCAAGATTCGAGGGGGGAGACCCAGTACTTC. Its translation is CASSQDSRGETQYF.

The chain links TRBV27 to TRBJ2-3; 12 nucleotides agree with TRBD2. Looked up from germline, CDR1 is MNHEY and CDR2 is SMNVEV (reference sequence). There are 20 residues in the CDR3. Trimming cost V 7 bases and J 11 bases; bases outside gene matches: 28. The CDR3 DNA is TGTGCCAGCATTCTTGGGTCAGTCGGACTAGCGGGAACGGGGGCATTGAGGCAGTATTTT. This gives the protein CASILGSVGLAGTGALRQYF.

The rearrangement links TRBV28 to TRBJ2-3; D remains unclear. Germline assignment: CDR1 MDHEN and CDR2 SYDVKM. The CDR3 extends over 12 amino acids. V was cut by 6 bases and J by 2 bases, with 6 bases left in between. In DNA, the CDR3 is TGTGCCAGCAGGTTGGCCACAGATACGCAGTATTTT. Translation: CASRLATDTQYF.

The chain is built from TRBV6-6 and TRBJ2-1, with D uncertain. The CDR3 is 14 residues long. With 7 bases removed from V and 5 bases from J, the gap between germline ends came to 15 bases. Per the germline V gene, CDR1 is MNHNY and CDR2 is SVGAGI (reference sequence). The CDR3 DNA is TGTGCCAGCACCCCCCGCGGCCGGGACAATGAGCAGTTCTTC. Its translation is CASTPRGRDNEQFF.